The TCR beta chain described here comes from a study of blood T cell repertoires in COVID-19. At the level of the study: Sample material is recorded as cDNA or gDNA derived from T cells, B-cell-depleted T cells, or PBMCs.

Produced via immunoSEQ multiplex PCR; TCRdb's table is partial and in-frame only. The sample records about 260,000 clones, around nine tenths being singletons. From germline, CDR1 is SGDLS and CDR2 YYNGEE. The CDR3 consists of 16 residues. Trimming took 0 bases from V and 5 from J; bases not matched to a gene: 8. The TCR sequence derives from a woman aged 30 to 39 with COVID-19, enrolled during active disease. The chain couples TRBV9 to TRBJ2-3, with 8 bases matching TRBD2. The material sequenced was peripheral blood. The CDR3 DNA follows: TGTGCCAGCAGCGTAGGTAGCGGGGTAGAGGTAGATACGCAGTATTTT. Translation gives CASSVGSGVEVDTQYF.